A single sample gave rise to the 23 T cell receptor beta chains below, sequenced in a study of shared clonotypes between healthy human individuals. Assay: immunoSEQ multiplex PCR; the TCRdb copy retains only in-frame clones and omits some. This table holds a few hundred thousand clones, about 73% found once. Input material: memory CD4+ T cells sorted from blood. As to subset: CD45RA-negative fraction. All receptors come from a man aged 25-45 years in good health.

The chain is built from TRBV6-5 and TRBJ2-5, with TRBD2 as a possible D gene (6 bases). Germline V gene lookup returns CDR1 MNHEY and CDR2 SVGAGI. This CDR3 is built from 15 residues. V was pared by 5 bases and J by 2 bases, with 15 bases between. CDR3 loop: CASSTSRANQETQYF. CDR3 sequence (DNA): TGTGCCAGCAGTACTAGCCGAGCGAATCAAGAGACCCAGTACTTC.

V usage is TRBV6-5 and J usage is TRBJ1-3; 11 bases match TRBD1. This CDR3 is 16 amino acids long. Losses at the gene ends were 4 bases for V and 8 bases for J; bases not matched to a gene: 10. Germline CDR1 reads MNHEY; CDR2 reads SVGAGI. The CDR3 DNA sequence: TGTGCCAGCAGTTCACCCAGGGACAGGGGGGGAGACACCATATATTTT. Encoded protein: CASSSPRDRGGDTIYF.

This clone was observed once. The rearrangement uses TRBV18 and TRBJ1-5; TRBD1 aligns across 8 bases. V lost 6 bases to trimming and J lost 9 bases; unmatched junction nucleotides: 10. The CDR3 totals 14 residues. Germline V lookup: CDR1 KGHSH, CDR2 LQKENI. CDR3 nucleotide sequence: TGTGCCAGCTCCCTTGACAGGGGTACGTTGCCCCAGCATTTT. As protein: CASSLDRGTLPQHF.

The CDR3 is CASSRGGTGYIYEQYF. The CDR3 nucleotides are TGTGCCAGCAGCCGAGGGGGGACAGGGTATATCTACGAGCAGTACTTC. The chain links TRBV5-4 to TRBJ2-7; 9 bases match TRBD1. The ends lost 4 bases at V and 3 bases at J; junction bases unmatched: 11. From germline, CDR1 is SGHNT and CDR2 YYREEE (reference sequence). CDR3 size: 16 residues.

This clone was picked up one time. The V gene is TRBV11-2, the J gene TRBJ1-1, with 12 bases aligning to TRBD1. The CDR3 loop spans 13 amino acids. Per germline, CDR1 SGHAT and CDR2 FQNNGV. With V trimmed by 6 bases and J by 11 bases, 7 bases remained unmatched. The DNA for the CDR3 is TGTGCCAGCAGTCGGGGACAGGGGGCGACGGCTTTCTTT. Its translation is CASSRGQGATAFF.

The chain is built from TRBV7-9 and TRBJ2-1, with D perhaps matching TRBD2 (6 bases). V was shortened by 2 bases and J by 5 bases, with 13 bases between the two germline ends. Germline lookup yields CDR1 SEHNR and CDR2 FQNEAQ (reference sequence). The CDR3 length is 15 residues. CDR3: CASSLLSGRDNEQFF. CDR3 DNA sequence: TGTGCCAGCAGCTTACTAAGCGGGCGAGACAATGAGCAGTTCTTC.

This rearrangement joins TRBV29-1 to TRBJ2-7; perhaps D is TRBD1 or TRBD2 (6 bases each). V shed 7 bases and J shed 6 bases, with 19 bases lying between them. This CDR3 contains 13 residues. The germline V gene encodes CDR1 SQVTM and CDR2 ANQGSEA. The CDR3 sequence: CSGSRGARGEQYF. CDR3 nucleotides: TGCAGCGGGAGTAGGGGGGCGCGTGGCGAGCAGTACTTC.

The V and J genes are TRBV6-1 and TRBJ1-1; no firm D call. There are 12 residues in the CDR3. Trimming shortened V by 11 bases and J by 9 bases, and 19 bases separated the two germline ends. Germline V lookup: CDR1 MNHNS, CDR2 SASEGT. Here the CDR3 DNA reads TGTGCCGGGTCTACGAGTGGGGTCCAAGCTTTCTTT. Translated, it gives CAGSTSGVQAFF.

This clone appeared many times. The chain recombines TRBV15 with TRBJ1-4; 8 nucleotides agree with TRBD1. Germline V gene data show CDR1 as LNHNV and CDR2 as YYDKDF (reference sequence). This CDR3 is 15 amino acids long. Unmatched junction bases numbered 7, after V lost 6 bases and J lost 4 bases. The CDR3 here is CATRPRTGGNEKLFF. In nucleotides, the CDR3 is TGTGCCACCAGACCTAGAACAGGGGGTAATGAAAAACTGTTTTTT.

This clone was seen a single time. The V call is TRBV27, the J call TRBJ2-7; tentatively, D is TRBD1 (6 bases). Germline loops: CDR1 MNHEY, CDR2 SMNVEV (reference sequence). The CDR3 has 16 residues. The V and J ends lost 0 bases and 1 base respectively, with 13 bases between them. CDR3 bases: TGTGCCAGCAGTTTATCATCGGCGGACAGATCCTACGAGCAGTACTTC. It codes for CASSLSSADRSYEQYF.

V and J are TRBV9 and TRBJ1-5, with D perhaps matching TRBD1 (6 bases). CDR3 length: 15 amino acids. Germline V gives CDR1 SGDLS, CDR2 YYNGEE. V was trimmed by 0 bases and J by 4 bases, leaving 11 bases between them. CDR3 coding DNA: TGTGCCAGCAGCGTAGGGAGGGGGGAGAATCAGCCCCAGCATTTT. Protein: CASSVGRGENQPQHF.

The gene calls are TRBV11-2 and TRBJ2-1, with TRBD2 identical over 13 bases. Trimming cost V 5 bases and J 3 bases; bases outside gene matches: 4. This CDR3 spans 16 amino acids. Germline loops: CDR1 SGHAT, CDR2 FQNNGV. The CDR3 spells CASSGWTSGGYNEQFF. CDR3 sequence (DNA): TGTGCCAGCAGCGGATGGACTAGCGGGGGCTACAATGAGCAGTTCTTC.

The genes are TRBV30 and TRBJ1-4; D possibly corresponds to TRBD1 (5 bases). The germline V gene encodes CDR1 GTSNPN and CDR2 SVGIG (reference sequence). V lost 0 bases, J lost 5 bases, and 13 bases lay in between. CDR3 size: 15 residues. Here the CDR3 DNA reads TGTGCCTGGAGTGTACGGGCAGGGTGGAATGAAAAACTGTTTTTT. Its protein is CAWSVRAGWNEKLFF.

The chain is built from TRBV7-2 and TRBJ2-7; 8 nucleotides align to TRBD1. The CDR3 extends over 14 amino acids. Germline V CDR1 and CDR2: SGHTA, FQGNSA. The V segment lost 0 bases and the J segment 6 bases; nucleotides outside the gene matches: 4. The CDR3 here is CASSLADRVGEQYF. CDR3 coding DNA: TGTGCCAGCAGCTTAGCGGACAGGGTCGGCGAGCAGTACTTC.

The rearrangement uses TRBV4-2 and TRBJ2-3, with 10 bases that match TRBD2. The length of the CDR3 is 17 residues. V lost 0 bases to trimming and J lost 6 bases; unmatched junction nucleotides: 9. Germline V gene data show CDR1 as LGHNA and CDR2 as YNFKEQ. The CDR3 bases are TGTGCCAGCAGCCAAGATTGGAATAAGCGGGAGGGGGATACGCAGTATTTT. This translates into CASSQDWNKREGDTQYF.

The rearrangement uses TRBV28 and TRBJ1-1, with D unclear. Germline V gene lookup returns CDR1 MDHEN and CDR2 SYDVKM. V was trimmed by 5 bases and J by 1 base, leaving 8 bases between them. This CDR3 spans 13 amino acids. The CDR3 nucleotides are TGTGCCAGCAGTGTAGTCCCGAACACTGAAGCTTTCTTT. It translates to CASSVVPNTEAFF. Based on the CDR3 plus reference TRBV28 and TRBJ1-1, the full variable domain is DVKVTQSSRYLVKRTGEKVFLECVQDMDHENMFWYRQDPGLGLRLIYFSYDVKMKEKGDIPEGYSVSREKKERFSLILESASTNQTSMYLCASSVVPNTEAFFGQGTRLTVV.

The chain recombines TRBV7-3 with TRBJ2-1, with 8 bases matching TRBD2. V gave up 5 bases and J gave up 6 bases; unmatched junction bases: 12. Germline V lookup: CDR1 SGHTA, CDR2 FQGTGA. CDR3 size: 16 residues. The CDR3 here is CASSQMGGLVGNEQFF. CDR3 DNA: TGTGCCAGCAGCCAAATGGGGGGACTAGTCGGCAATGAGCAGTTCTTC.

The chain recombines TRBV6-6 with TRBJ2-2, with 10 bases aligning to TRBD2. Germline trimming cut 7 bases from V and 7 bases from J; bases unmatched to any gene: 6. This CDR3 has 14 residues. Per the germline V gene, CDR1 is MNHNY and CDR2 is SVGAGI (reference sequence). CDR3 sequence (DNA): TGTGCCAGCACTGCTAGCGGGAGAATCGGGGAGCTGTTTTTT. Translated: CASTASGRIGELFF.

The CDR3 sequence is CASSSTTSNTGELFF. The CDR3 DNA is TGTGCCAGCAGCTCCACGACGAGTAACACCGGGGAGCTGTTTTTT. This chain links TRBV7-3 with TRBJ2-2; no firm D call. CDR1 and CDR2 from the germline V gene are SGHTA and FQGTGA. The CDR3 sequence is 15 residues long. Trimming left V 4 bases short and J 2 bases short, with 11 bases between.

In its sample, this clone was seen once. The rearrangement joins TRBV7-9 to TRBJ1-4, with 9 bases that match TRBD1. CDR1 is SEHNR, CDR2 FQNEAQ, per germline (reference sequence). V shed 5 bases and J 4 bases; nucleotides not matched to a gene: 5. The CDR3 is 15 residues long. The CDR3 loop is CASSQDRGGNEKLFF. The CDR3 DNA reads TGTGCCAGCAGCCAAGACAGGGGGGGTAATGAAAAACTGTTTTTT.

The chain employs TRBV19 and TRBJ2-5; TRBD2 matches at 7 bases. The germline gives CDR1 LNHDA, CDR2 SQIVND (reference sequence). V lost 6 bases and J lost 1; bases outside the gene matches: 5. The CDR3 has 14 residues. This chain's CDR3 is CASRTSGAQETQYF. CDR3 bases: TGTGCCAGTAGGACGAGCGGGGCCCAAGAGACCCAGTACTTC.

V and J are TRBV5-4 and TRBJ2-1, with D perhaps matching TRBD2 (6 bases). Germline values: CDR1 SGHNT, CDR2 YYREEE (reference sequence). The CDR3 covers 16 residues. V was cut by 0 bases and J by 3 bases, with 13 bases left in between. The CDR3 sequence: CASSLVGGGYYNEQFF. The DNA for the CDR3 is TGTGCCAGCAGCTTGGTGGGGGGAGGTTACTACAATGAGCAGTTCTTC.

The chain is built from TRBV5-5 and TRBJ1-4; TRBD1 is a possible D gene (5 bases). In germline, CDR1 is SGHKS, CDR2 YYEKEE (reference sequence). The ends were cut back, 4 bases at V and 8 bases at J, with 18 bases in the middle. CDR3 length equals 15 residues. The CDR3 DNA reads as TGTGCCAGCAGCGGTACGGGGGGAGTGGGAGAAAAACTGTTTTTT. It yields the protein CASSGTGGVGEKLFF.